This T cell receptor (beta chain) was captured by sequencing in a study of OX40 agonist ivuxolimab in advanced cancers. Across the study: The treatment was a fully human IgG2 OX40 agonist, ivuxolimab.

Autoimmune disease history or systemic immunosuppression barred patients. From germline, CDR1 is SGHDN and CDR2 FVKESK. V gave up 6 bases and J gave up 9 bases, with 20 bases separating them. CDR3 length: 14 residues. Findings and caveats of the study: Researchers report that CD8+ T cells had, on average, more expanded clones than CD4+.

The repertoire was sequenced with immunoSEQ multiplex PCR; TCRdb's copy has only in-frame clones and lacks some. The sample contains roughly 81,000 clones, around 94% of which appear only once. As for this clone: The antigen remains unidentified.

The chain uses TRBV14 and TRBJ2-5, with D perhaps given as TRBD1 or TRBD2 (5 bases each). This receptor was obtained from an adult with an advanced solid tumor such as melanoma, head and neck, liver or kidney cancer. The specimen comprised CD4+ or CD8+ T cells sorted from blood, sampled in a trial of the OX40 agonist ivuxolimab. CDR3 bases: TGTGCCAGCAGGCTATTCCGGGGCCCCGGGGCCCAGTACTTC. Translated, it gives CASRLFRGPGAQYF.